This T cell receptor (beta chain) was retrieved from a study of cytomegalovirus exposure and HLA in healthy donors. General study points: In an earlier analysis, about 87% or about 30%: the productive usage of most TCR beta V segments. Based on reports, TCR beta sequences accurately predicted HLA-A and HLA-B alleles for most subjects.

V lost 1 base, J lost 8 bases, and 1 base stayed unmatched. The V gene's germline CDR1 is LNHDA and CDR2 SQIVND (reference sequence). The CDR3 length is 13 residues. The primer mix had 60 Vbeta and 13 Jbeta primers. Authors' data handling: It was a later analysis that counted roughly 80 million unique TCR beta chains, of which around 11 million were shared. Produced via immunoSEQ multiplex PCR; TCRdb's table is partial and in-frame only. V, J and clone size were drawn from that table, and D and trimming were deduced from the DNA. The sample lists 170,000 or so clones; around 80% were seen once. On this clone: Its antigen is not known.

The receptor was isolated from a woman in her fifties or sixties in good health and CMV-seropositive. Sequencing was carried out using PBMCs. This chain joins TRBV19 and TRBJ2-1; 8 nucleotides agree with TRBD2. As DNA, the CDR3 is TGTGCCAGTAGTATAGCGGGAGGGGATGAGCAGTTCTTC. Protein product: CASSIAGGDEQFF.